This paragraph reports one T cell receptor beta chain. Germline lookup yields CDR1 MGHRA and CDR2 YSYEKL. The J segment lost 6 bases and the V segment lost 3 bases, leaving 21 bases of the junction unmatched. The CDR3 has 20 residues. These data originate in a study of shared clonotypes between healthy human individuals. Method: immunoSEQ multiplex PCR; TCRdb's copy keeps in-frame clones and lacks some. This sample has fewer than 2.5 million clones, with approximately 94% found just once. The J gene is TRBJ2-2, the V gene TRBV4-1, with TRBD1 matching over 8 bases. This sequence was found in a man between 18 and 29 years old in good health. Some clones in this sample may be carry-over from other donors' samples. The sequenced sample was naive CD4+ T cells from PBMCs. Documented subset: CD45RA+ positively selected. The CDR3 DNA is TGCGCCAGCAGCCACAGAAGCCGAGCGGACAGGGCCCAGGGGGCCGGGGAGCTGTTTTTT. Translated, it gives CASSHRSRADRAQGAGELFF.